Below, 27 T cell receptor beta chains from the same sample are listed, as sequenced in a study of T cells in Graves' hyperthyroidism and ophthalmopathy (dated by TCRdb to about 2019). The method was multiplex PCR. The data were produced on an Illumina HiSeq 2000. The TCR beta CDR3 regions were amplified from RNA transcripts. For the first round of RT-PCR on the TCR CDR3, the HTBI primer set was used together with the Qiagen OneStep RT-PCR kit. Through fastp at Q25 and MiXCR, TCRdb rebuilt clones from the public reads, retaining in-frame beta chains. Under each unique CDR3 protein, matching rows form one entry showing the most common genes and DNA. This sample has over 700,000 distinct CDR3 sequences in its table, and roughly 40% of those were observed once. About 8.9% of the sample is taken by the ten largest. Sequencing was carried out using blood. These TCRs come from a man younger than 35 with Graves' hyperthyroidism.

The chain is built from TRBV25-1 and TRBJ2-2; D gene unclear. The CDR3 is made up of 13 amino acids. Germline lookup yields CDR1 MGHDK and CDR2 SYGVNS. V shed 4 bases and J shed 3 bases, with 6 bases lying between them. CDR3 DNA sequence: TGTGCCAGCAGTGTCCTATACACCGGGGAGCTGTTTTTT. This sequence encodes CASSVLYTGELFF.

CDR3 residues: CASSRPQGTEAFF. The CDR3 nucleotides read TGTGCCAGCAGCCGGCCCCAGGGCACTGAAGCTTTCTTT. V usage is TRBV5-6 and J usage is TRBJ1-1; a possible D gene is TRBD1 (5 bases). CDR1 and CDR2 from the germline V gene are SGHDT and YYEEEE. CDR3 size: 13 residues. V lost 4 bases and J lost 4, with 11 bases in between.

The sample holds a few counts of this clonotype. The chain uses TRBV9 and TRBJ2-7, with TRBD1 matching over 9 bases. There are 14 residues in the CDR3. V lost 3 bases and J lost 5; bases outside the gene matches: 6. Germline values: CDR1 SGDLS, CDR2 YYNGEE. This CDR3 is CASSEGQGRNEQYF. The CDR3 DNA is TGTGCCAGCAGCGAGGGACAGGGAAGGAACGAGCAGTACTTC.

This clonotype appeared many times. This chain joins TRBV24-1 and TRBJ2-2; D is perhaps TRBD1 or TRBD2 (5 bases each). CDR3 length: 13 amino acids. Deletions cut 3 bases from V and 6 bases from J, with 7 bases between. Germline loops: CDR1 KGHDR, CDR2 SFDVKD. CDR3 loop: CATSDPGPGELFF. The DNA for the CDR3 is TGTGCCACCAGTGATCCGGGGCCCGGGGAGCTGTTTTTT.

On this clonotype: A read error may explain this, as a much larger clone is one base away. This chain links TRBV7-2 with TRBJ1-4; D is ambiguous. Germline CDR1 reads SGHTA; CDR2 reads FQGNSA. This CDR3 region has 14 residues. V was cut by 5 bases and J by 12 bases, with 19 bases left in between. The CDR3 DNA follows: TGTGCCAGCAGCGTCGACATTCGGATGGAGGAACTGTTTTTT. The encoded protein is CASSVDIRMEELFF. Together with reference TRBV7-2 and TRBJ1-4, the CDR3 gives the full variable domain: GAGVSQSPSNKVTEKGKDVELRCDPISGHTALYWYRQSLGQGLEFLIYFQGNSAPDKSGLPSDRFSAERTGGSVSTLTIQRTQQEDSAVYLCASSVDIRMEELFFGSGTQLSVL.

This clonotype was counted between two and nine times. The rearrangement joins TRBV12-3 or TRBV12-4 to TRBJ2-2; TRBD2 matches at 7 bases. The CDR3 spans 14 residues. Unmatched junction bases numbered 7, after V lost 10 bases and J lost 2 bases. CDR3 sequence (DNA): TGTGCCACCTCGAGCGGGGCTAACACCGGGGAGCTGTTTTTT. Its protein is CATSSGANTGELFF.

V and J are TRBV29-1 and TRBJ1-1, with a possible D match to TRBD1 (6 bases). The CDR3 has 13 amino acids. Germline CDR1 reads SQVTM; CDR2 reads ANQGSEA. V was trimmed by 8 bases and J by 3 bases, leaving 16 bases between them. The CDR3 nucleotides are TGCAGCAGTGTCGGGGGGGCTCACACTGAAGCTTTCTTT. It specifies CSSVGGAHTEAFF. The full variable domain, completed using reference TRBV29-1 and TRBJ1-1, is SAVISQKPSRDICQRGTSLTIQCQVDSQVTMMFWYRQQPGQSLTLIATANQGSEATYESGFVIDKFPISRPNLTFSTLTVSNMSPEDSSIYLCSSVGGAHTEAFFGQGTRLTVV.

This clonotype showed up many times. V and J are TRBV10-3 and TRBJ1-1; D may be TRBD1 (5 bases). V lost 4 bases to trimming and J lost 5 bases, with 14 bases between them. This CDR3 is built from 14 residues. Per the germline V gene, CDR1 is ENHRY and CDR2 is SYGVKD. In nucleotides, the CDR3 is TGTGCCATCAGTGCCGCAGGGAGTCGTACTGAAGCTTTCTTT. Its translation: CAISAAGSRTEAFF.

This chain links TRBV19 with TRBJ2-7; 10 bases align to TRBD2. Trimming removed 4 bases from V and 3 bases from J; junction bases left unmatched: 12. Germline CDR1 LNHDA, CDR2 SQIVND (reference sequence). The CDR3 spans 17 residues. The CDR3, as DNA: TGTGCCAGTAGTACCAACCACCTAGCGGGAGATGGCTACGAGCAGTACTTC. Translated: CASSTNHLAGDGYEQYF.

This clonotype showed up many times. The chain recombines TRBV29-1 with TRBJ2-7; D remains unclear. This CDR3 spans 11 amino acids. Looked up from germline, CDR1 is SQVTM and CDR2 is ANQGSEA. Trimming removed 3 bases from V and 2 bases from J, with 5 bases in between. The CDR3, as DNA: TGCAGCGTTGAGGAGACCTACGAGCAGTACTTC. Its translation: CSVEETYEQYF.

In nucleotides, the CDR3 is TGTGCCAGCAGCTTGGCGGCGGGACTAGTTCACGAGCAGTACTTC. It codes for CASSLAAGLVHEQYF. The V and J genes are TRBV7-2 and TRBJ2-7; 8 nucleotides match TRBD2. Unmatched junction bases numbered 9, after V lost 3 bases and J lost 5 bases. The CDR3 is 15 residues long. Germline lookup yields CDR1 SGHTA and CDR2 FQGNSA.

The chain joins TRBV7-2 to TRBJ2-5, with 7 bases aligning to TRBD2. V lost 8 bases and J lost 5; bases outside the gene matches: 14. This CDR3 contains 15 residues. Germline CDR1 is SGHTA and CDR2 is FQGNSA. Written as DNA, the CDR3 is TGTGCCAGCGGCCGCCGGGACTACCCCCGGGAGACCCAGTACTTC. Encoded protein: CASGRRDYPRETQYF.

The chain has TRBV4-1 and TRBJ1-3, with D possibly matching TRBD1 (6 bases). Trimming removed 0 bases from V and 2 bases from J, with 11 bases in between. The germline V gene has CDR1 MGHRA and CDR2 YSYEKL. This CDR3 spans 16 amino acids. CDR3 region: CASSQEGQLAGNTIYF. The CDR3 nucleotides are TGCGCCAGCAGCCAAGAAGGACAGCTAGCTGGAAACACCATATATTTT.

The rearrangement joins TRBV20-1 to TRBJ2-5; 14 nucleotides agree with TRBD2. The CDR3 has 15 amino acids. The V gene end was trimmed by 4 bases and the J gene end by 2 bases; junction bases not matched to a gene: 3. Germline-derived CDR1 and CDR2 are DFQATT and SNEGSKA (reference sequence). CDR3 sequence reads: CSATGLAGVQETQYF. CDR3 DNA: TGCAGTGCTACGGGACTAGCGGGAGTTCAAGAGACCCAGTACTTC.

The sample holds many counts of this clonotype. The gene calls are TRBV19 and TRBJ1-5; TRBD1 might be the D (6 bases). Trimming shortened V by 0 bases and J by 2 bases, and 8 bases separated the two germline ends. Germline V gives CDR1 LNHDA, CDR2 SQIVND (reference sequence). This CDR3 has 15 residues. CDR3 residues: CASSIDGGGNQPQHF. The CDR3 coding sequence is TGTGCCAGTAGTATAGACGGGGGCGGCAATCAGCCCCAGCATTTT.

This clonotype has a handful of counts. The V call is TRBV20-1, the J call TRBJ1-3; D possibly corresponds to TRBD1 (6 bases). The CDR3 length is 14 residues. Germline loops: CDR1 DFQATT, CDR2 SNEGSKA (reference sequence). V was clipped by 5 bases and J by 0 bases, with 11 bases between them. CDR3 loop: CSASWTASGNTIYF. CDR3 nucleotides: TGCAGTGCTTCGTGGACAGCCTCTGGAAACACCATATATTTT.

This clonotype was detected many times. This sequence joins TRBV6-5 and TRBJ1-2, with a weak D call TRBD1 (5 bases). The length of the CDR3 is 11 residues. Germline assignment: CDR1 MNHEY and CDR2 SVGAGI. Trimming took 10 bases from V and 7 from J, leaving 13 bases between them. Here the CDR3 reads CATYSQGGYTF. The CDR3 DNA is TGTGCCACCTATTCCCAGGGTGGCTACACCTTC.

This clonotype was recorded many times. J is TRBJ1-5 and V is TRBV20-1; D is possibly TRBD1 (6 bases). This CDR3 spans 14 amino acids. The germline gives CDR1 DFQATT, CDR2 SNEGSKA (reference sequence). Trimming left V 6 bases short and J 2 bases short, with 14 bases between. The CDR3 loop is CSAVRPGGNQPQHF. In nucleotides, the CDR3 is TGCAGTGCCGTCCGCCCAGGGGGCAATCAGCCCCAGCATTTT.

This clonotype has a count of ten or more. The chain carries TRBV6-5 and TRBJ2-7; D gene ambiguous. CDR3 length: 11 residues. V was pared by 6 bases and J by 2 bases, with 5 bases between. Germline V CDR1 and CDR2: MNHEY, SVGAGI. The CDR3 region is CASSSPYEQYF. In DNA, the CDR3 is TGTGCCAGCAGCTCCCCCTACGAGCAGTACTTC.

The chain joins TRBV25-1 to TRBJ1-3, with D hard to call. The V gene lost 6 bases and the J gene lost 0 bases, with 12 bases spanning the gap. This CDR3 spans 15 amino acids. Germline values: CDR1 MGHDK, CDR2 SYGVNS. CDR3 in DNA: TGTGCCAGCAGAGATCGGGCAGCCTCTGGAAACACCATATATTTT. Translating gives CASRDRAASGNTIYF.

J is TRBJ2-7 and V is TRBV7-2; D tentatively fits TRBD1 or TRBD2 (5 bases each). The CDR3 covers 16 residues. The V gene's germline CDR1 is SGHTA and CDR2 FQGNSA. Trimming took off 3 bases at V and 4 bases at J, with 19 bases between the two ends. The CDR3 spells CASSLGPRGVWYEQYF. CDR3 nucleotides: TGTGCCAGCAGCTTGGGCCCGAGGGGCGTATGGTACGAGCAGTACTTC.

The rearrangement joins TRBV6-6 to TRBJ1-1; D may be TRBD1 (6 bases). CDR1 is MNHNY and CDR2 is SVGAGI in the germline V gene (reference sequence). The CDR3 runs 14 residues. V lost 5 bases to trimming and J lost 4 bases, with 14 bases between them. In nucleotides, the CDR3 is TGTGCCAGCAGTGAAGAGGGGGTTGTCACTGAAGCTTTCTTT. Its translation: CASSEEGVVTEAFF.

This clonotype occurred many times. This sequence joins TRBV5-8 and TRBJ2-7; 8 bases fit TRBD1. V lost 0 bases and J lost 6; bases outside the gene matches: 5. This CDR3 is 14 amino acids long. The germline V gene encodes CDR1 SGHTS and CDR2 YDEGEE. The CDR3 is CASSLAGTGSEQYF. In DNA, the CDR3 is TGTGCCAGCAGCTTGGCCGGGACAGGCAGCGAGCAGTACTTC.

The chain combines TRBV10-3 with TRBJ2-7, with 8 bases lining up with TRBD1. The CDR3 is 15 amino acids. Losses at the gene ends were 11 bases for V and 3 bases for J; bases not matched to a gene: 15. Germline assignment: CDR1 ENHRY and CDR2 SYGVKD. The CDR3 sequence is CAWSSQGQGYYEQYF. The CDR3 DNA is TGTGCCTGGAGTTCCCAAGGACAGGGATACTACGAGCAGTACTTC.

This clonotype was counted many times. The rearrangement links TRBV5-1 to TRBJ2-7; TRBD1 agrees at 8 bases. The CDR3 sequence is 14 residues long. V was clipped by 4 bases and J by 2 bases; unmatched bases: 5. Germline-derived CDR1 and CDR2 are SGHRS and YFSETQ. In DNA, the CDR3 is TGCGCCAGCAGCGAAGACAGGGGACCCTACGAGCAGTACTTC. Its translation is CASSEDRGPYEQYF.

This chain joins TRBV29-1 and TRBJ1-2; 7 nucleotides line up with TRBD1. The V segment lost 6 bases and the J segment 4 bases; nucleotides outside the gene matches: 5. CDR1 and CDR2 (germline): SQVTM, ANQGSEA. The CDR3 extends over 12 amino acids. In nucleotides, the CDR3 is TGCAGCGTGGACAGGTACCTCTATGGCTACACCTTC. Protein: CSVDRYLYGYTF. Supplemented by reference TRBV29-1 and TRBJ1-2, the full variable domain reads SAVISQKPSRDICQRGTSLTIQCQVDSQVTMMFWYRQQPGQSLTLIATANQGSEATYESGFVIDKFPISRPNLTFSTLTVSNMSPEDSSIYLCSVDRYLYGYTFGSGTRLTVV.

This chain connects TRBV29-1 to TRBJ2-7, with TRBD2 identical over 11 bases. Trimming cost V 8 bases and J 5 bases; bases outside gene matches: 11. Germline V CDR1 and CDR2: SQVTM, ANQGSEA. The CDR3 loop spans 14 amino acids. CDR3 sequence: CSLSGLAGGDEQYF. The CDR3 DNA is TGCAGCTTGTCGGGGCTAGCGGGAGGCGACGAGCAGTACTTC.